This T cell receptor beta chain emerged from a study of blood T cell repertoires in COVID-19. Across the study: Donors in the United States, Italy and Spain gave samples during acute or convalescent COVID-19. The cDNA or gDNA used as material had been derived from T cells, B-cell-depleted T cells, or PBMCs.

Original handling: Reference gene primer amplification gave estimated nucleated cell counts. Using immunoSEQ multiplex PCR, the repertoire was profiled, and TCRdb retains in-frame clones only, with some absent. V and J calls and clone size come straight from that table; D and trimming were deduced from the DNA. Counted here are over 250,000 clones, approximately 83% occurring once; the ten biggest clones make up approximately 11%. Sequenced sample: peripheral blood. This clonotype originated in an older woman with acute or convalescent COVID-19.

The CDR3 DNA follows: TGTGCCAGCAGCCAAGGGGCCGGGACAGGTAATTCACCCCTCCACTTT. Translating gives CASSQGAGTGNSPLHF. The chain has TRBV3-1 (or the pseudogene TRBV3-2) and TRBJ1-6, with 8 bases matching TRBD1. Trimming took 1 base from V and 6 from J; bases not matched to a gene: 5. Germline V gives CDR1 LGHDT, CDR2 YNNKEL (reference sequence). The CDR3 contains 16 residues.